The 21 T cell receptor beta chains listed next were all sequenced from one sample in a study of blood T cell repertoires in COVID-19 (TCRdb year 2020). To prepare the library, the immunoSEQ multiplex PCR assay was applied. What TCRdb holds here is the immuneACCESS table cut down to in-frame rearrangements. Part of the clones is not present; checked against another copy, under half of the missing clones reflect an unresolved V gene, and the others are unexplained. The sample profile shows about 100,000 clones; approximately 91% of them were found once. Clones ranked in the top ten supply 4.2% of the sample. The sequenced sample was peripheral blood. All receptors derive from a young man with acute or convalescent COVID-19.

V is TRBV7-9 and J is TRBJ1-6, with D perhaps TRBD1 (6 bases). Germline V CDR1 and CDR2: SEHNR, FQNEAQ (reference sequence). V lost 10 bases and J 7 bases, leaving 14 bases between the germline ends. There are 13 residues in the CDR3. CDR3 DNA sequence: TGTGCCACTAACAGGGTGGAAAATTCACCCCTCCACTTT. This sequence encodes CATNRVENSPLHF.

The chain employs TRBV10-2 and TRBJ2-3; D unclear. The CDR3 runs 15 residues. Per germline, CDR1 WSHSY and CDR2 SAAADI. The V end lost 2 bases, the J end lost 6 bases, and 15 bases lay between the germline ends. CDR3 bases: TGCGCCAGCAGTGAGAGATCTACCCGGGTGGATACGCAGTATTTT. Protein: CASSERSTRVDTQYF.

This chain links TRBV9 with TRBJ2-1; D not certain. The CDR3 runs to 13 residues. CDR1 SGDLS and CDR2 YYNGEE come from the germline V gene. Trimming shortened V by 2 bases and J by 5 bases, and 8 bases separated the two germline ends. The CDR3 spells CASSVGANNEQFF. In DNA, the CDR3 is TGTGCCAGCAGCGTCGGTGCAAACAATGAGCAGTTCTTC.

The genes are TRBV4-1 and TRBJ1-5; the D gene is possibly TRBD1 (6 bases). CDR1 and CDR2 (germline): MGHRA, YSYEKL. V dropped 0 bases and J dropped 5 bases, with 8 bases sitting between them. This CDR3 comprises 14 residues. The CDR3 DNA reads TGCGCCAGCAGCCAAGATCAGGGGTATCAGCCCCAGCATTTT. Translating it yields CASSQDQGYQPQHF.

V gene TRBV30 combines with J gene TRBJ1-1; 7 nucleotides line up with TRBD1. V was clipped by 3 bases and J by 1 base; unmatched bases: 8. CDR1 GTSNPN and CDR2 SVGIG come from the germline V gene (reference sequence). The CDR3 contains 15 residues. The CDR3 is CAWRIPDRPNTEAFF. As DNA, the CDR3 is TGTGCCTGGAGAATTCCGGACAGGCCGAACACTGAAGCTTTCTTT.

Only one count was recorded for this clone. The rearrangement joins TRBV12-5 to TRBJ1-1, with 7 nucleotides matching TRBD1. V lost 5 bases and J lost 5; bases outside the gene matches: 8. Germline V gene sequence: CDR1 LGHNT, CDR2 FRNRAP. The CDR3 spans 14 residues. The CDR3 DNA is TGTGCTAGTGGTCTAGGACAGGAGGGAACTGAAGCTTTCTTT. This codes for CASGLGQEGTEAFF.

The V call is TRBV10-3, the J call TRBJ2-5, with D maybe TRBD2 (5 bases). The V and J ends lost 5 bases and 5 bases respectively, with 12 bases between them. CDR1 is ENHRY, CDR2 SYGVKD, per germline. This CDR3 has 13 amino acids. In nucleotides, the CDR3 is TGTGCCATCAGTATAGGAGGCGTGGAGACCCAGTACTTC. Translation gives CAISIGGVETQYF.

The V and J genes are TRBV4-1 and TRBJ2-2; 8 nucleotides match TRBD1. This CDR3 contains 16 residues. The germline V gene encodes CDR1 MGHRA and CDR2 YSYEKL. V gave up 3 bases and J gave up 2 bases; unmatched junction bases: 5. The CDR3 region has the DNA TGCGCCAGCAGCCACGCCGACAGGGGAAACACCGGGGAGCTGTTTTTT. The encoded protein is CASSHADRGNTGELFF.

The rearrangement links TRBV27 to TRBJ1-1; 10 bases match TRBD1. J gave up 2 bases and V 7 bases, and 7 bases lay outside the gene matches. Germline V gene sequence: CDR1 MNHEY, CDR2 SMNVEV (reference sequence). The CDR3 consists of 15 residues. The CDR3 coding sequence is TGTGCCAGCATTCGGGACAGGGGCTATAACACTGAAGCTTTCTTT. This translates into CASIRDRGYNTEAFF.

The genes are TRBV4-1 and TRBJ1-3, with 10 positions matching TRBD1. Germline loops: CDR1 MGHRA, CDR2 YSYEKL. V was clipped by 4 bases and J by 2 bases; unmatched bases: 11. CDR3 length: 18 amino acids. The CDR3 nucleotides read TGCGCCAGCAGCCTCGTTCCTGGGGGGACAGGGGCTGGAAACACCATATATTTT. It codes for CASSLVPGGTGAGNTIYF.

The chain has TRBV6-5 and TRBJ1-1; D perhaps matches TRBD1 (5 bases). From germline, CDR1 is MNHEY and CDR2 SVGAGI. The CDR3 runs to 16 residues. V lost 0 bases to trimming and J lost 0 bases, with 11 bases between them. Written as DNA, the CDR3 is TGTGCCAGCAGTTACTCCCCCCCGGGGGTGAACACTGAAGCTTTCTTT. This sequence encodes CASSYSPPGVNTEAFF.

The chain employs TRBV20-1 and TRBJ1-2, with 7 bases identical to TRBD1. CDR1 and CDR2 (germline): DFQATT, SNEGSKA (reference sequence). The CDR3 has 11 residues. V dropped 8 bases and J dropped 9; count of bases not matched to a gene: 9. The DNA of the CDR3 is TGCAGTTTGACAGGGCCCGGGAGCTACACCTTC. Translating it yields CSLTGPGSYTF.

V gene TRBV18 combines with J gene TRBJ2-1; weak D call: TRBD1 (6 bases). CDR1 and CDR2 from the germline V gene are KGHSH and LQKENI. The ends were cut back, 0 bases at V and 2 bases at J, with 23 bases in the middle. CDR3 length: 20 amino acids. CDR3 DNA: TGTGCCAGCTCACCACCGGAGATCGGGGCAGGGGATATACCCTACAATGAGCAGTTCTTC. Amino acids: CASSPPEIGAGDIPYNEQFF.

This clone was detected once. The chain combines TRBV29-1 with TRBJ2-1; TRBD2 matches at 9 bases. Per germline, CDR1 SQVTM and CDR2 ANQGSEA. The CDR3 has 13 residues. V was pared by 5 bases and J by 7 bases, with 6 bases of the junction left unmatched. The CDR3: CSVTSGWPNEQFF. The CDR3 DNA follows: TGCAGCGTTACTAGCGGGTGGCCTAATGAGCAGTTCTTC.

The table lists this clone with a count of one. The DNA of the CDR3 is TGCGCCAGCAGCTTGGATAGCGGCACAGATACGCAGTATTTT. Its protein product is CASSLDSGTDTQYF. This rearrangement joins TRBV5-1 to TRBJ2-3; tentatively, D is TRBD2 (5 bases). The V gene's germline CDR1 is SGHRS and CDR2 YFSETQ. The CDR3 is 14 residues long. Trimming cost V 0 bases and J 1 base, with 6 bases left between them.

The chain has TRBV7-9 and TRBJ1-5; tentative D call: TRBD1 (5 bases). The V gene's germline CDR1 is SEHNR and CDR2 FQNEAQ (reference sequence). This CDR3 region has 12 residues. Trimming stripped 1 base from V and 9 bases from J, with 7 bases between. CDR3 coding DNA: TGTGCCAGCAGCTTAGAGGACACGCCCCAGCATTTT. It specifies CASSLEDTPQHF. Complete variable domain (other parts from reference TRBV7-9 and TRBJ1-5): DTGVSQNPRHKITKRGQNVTFRCDPISEHNRLYWYRQTLGQGPEFLTYFQNEAQLEKSRLLSDRFSAERPKGSFSTLEIQRTEQGDSAMYLCASSLEDTPQHFGDGTRLSIL.

The V and J genes are TRBV19 and TRBJ2-7; a weak D match, TRBD1 (6 bases). The CDR3 loop spans 14 amino acids. Per the germline V gene, CDR1 is LNHDA and CDR2 is SQIVND (reference sequence). V lost 6 bases to trimming and J lost 5 bases, with 17 bases between them. The CDR3 nucleotides read TGTGCCAGTAGCCCTGAAGGGGGTTTAAACGAGCAGTACTTC. Amino acid sequence: CASSPEGGLNEQYF.

The rearrangement uses TRBV2 and TRBJ1-1, with a tentative D call TRBD1 (6 bases). The length of the CDR3 is 13 residues. Germline loops: CDR1 SNHLY, CDR2 FYNNEI. Trimming shortened V by 6 bases and J by 1 base, and 9 bases separated the two germline ends. The CDR3 DNA reads TGTGCCAGCAGATTGACAGGGAACACTGAAGCTTTCTTT. Protein sequence: CASRLTGNTEAFF.

The V gene is TRBV6-5, the J gene TRBJ1-1; 9 positions match TRBD1. The CDR3 is made up of 15 amino acids. CDR1 is MNHEY and CDR2 is SVGAGI in the germline V gene. The V and J ends lost 6 bases and 5 bases, in that order; junction bases with no gene match: 10. The CDR3 loop is CASSHRDRGRTEAFF. The CDR3 nucleotides read TGTGCCAGCAGCCATCGCGACAGGGGGAGAACTGAAGCTTTCTTT.

This sequence joins TRBV30 and TRBJ2-6; tentatively, D is TRBD1 (5 bases). Trimming took off 2 bases at V and 1 base at J, with 12 bases between the two ends. CDR1 and CDR2 (germline): GTSNPN, SVGIG (reference sequence). CDR3 length: 16 amino acids. The CDR3 nucleotides read TGTGCCTGGAGTAGGGGTTCCCTTTCTGGGGCCAACGTCCTGACTTTC. Encoded protein: CAWSRGSLSGANVLTF.

The rearrangement joins TRBV24-1 to TRBJ2-5; 12 bases align to TRBD1. The germline V gene encodes CDR1 KGHDR and CDR2 SFDVKD. Losses at the gene ends were 10 bases for V and 4 bases for J; bases not matched to a gene: 6. This CDR3 spans 14 amino acids. CDR3 residues: CATGTGGSGETQYF. The CDR3 nucleotides are TGTGCCACGGGGACAGGGGGCTCGGGAGAGACCCAGTACTTC.